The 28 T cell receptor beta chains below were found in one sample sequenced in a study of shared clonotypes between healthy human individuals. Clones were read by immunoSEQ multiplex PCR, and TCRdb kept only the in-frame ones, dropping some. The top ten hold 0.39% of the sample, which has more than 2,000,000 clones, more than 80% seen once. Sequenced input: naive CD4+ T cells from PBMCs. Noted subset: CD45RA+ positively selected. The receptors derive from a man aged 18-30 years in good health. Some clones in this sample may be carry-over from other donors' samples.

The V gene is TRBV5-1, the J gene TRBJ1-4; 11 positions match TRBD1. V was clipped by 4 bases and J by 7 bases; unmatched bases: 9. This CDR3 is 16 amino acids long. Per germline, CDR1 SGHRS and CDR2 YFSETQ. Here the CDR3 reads CASSQWGQGGGEKLFF. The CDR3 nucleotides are TGCGCCAGCAGCCAGTGGGGACAGGGGGGCGGTGAAAAACTGTTTTTT.

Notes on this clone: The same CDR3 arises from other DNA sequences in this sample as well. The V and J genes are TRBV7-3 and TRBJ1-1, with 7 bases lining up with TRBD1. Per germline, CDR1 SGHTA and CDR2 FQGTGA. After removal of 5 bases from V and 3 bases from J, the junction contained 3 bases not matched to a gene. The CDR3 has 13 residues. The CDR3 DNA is TGTGCCAGCAGCCCCGACAGGGACACTGAAGCTTTCTTT. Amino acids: CASSPDRDTEAFF.

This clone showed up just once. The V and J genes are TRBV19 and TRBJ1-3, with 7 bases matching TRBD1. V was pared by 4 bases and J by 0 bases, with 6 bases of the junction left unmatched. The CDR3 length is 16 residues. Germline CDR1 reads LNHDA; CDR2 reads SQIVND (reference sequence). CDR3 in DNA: TGTGCCAGTAGTAGGCGCCCAGGGGGCTCTGGAAACACCATATATTTT. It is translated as CASSRRPGGSGNTIYF.

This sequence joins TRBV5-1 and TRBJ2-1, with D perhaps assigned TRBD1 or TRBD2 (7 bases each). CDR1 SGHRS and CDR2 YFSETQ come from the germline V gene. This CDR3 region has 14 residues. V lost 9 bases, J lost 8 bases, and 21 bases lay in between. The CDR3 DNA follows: TGCGCCACCGCAATCCAGGGGGGGCGCGATGAGCAGTTCTTC. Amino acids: CATAIQGGRDEQFF.

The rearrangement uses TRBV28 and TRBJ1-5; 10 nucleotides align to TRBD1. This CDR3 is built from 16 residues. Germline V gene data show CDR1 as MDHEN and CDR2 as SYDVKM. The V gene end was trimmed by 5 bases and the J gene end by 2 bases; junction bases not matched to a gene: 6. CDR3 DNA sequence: TGTGCCAGCAGTATCAGACAGGGGGCCGGCAATCAGCCCCAGCATTTT. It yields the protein CASSIRQGAGNQPQHF.

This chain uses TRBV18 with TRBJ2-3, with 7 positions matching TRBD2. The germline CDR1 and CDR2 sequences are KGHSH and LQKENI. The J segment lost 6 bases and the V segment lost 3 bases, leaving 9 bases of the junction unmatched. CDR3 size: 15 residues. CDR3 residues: CASSPGLRQGDTQYF. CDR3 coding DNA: TGTGCCAGCTCACCGGGACTACGTCAAGGGGATACGCAGTATTTT. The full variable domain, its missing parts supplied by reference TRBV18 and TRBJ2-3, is NAGVMQNPRHLVRRRGQEARLRCSPMKGHSHVYWYRQLPEEGLKFMVYLQKENIIDESGMPKERFSAEFPKEGPSILRIQQVVRGDSAAYFCASSPGLRQGDTQYFGPGTRLTVL.

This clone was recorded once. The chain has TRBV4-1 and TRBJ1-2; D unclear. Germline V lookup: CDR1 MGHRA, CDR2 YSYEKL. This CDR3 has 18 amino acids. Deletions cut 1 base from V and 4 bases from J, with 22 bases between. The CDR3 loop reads CASSQVGSRALRAYGYTF. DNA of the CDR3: TGCGCCAGCAGCCAAGTAGGGAGCCGGGCCTTGAGGGCCTATGGCTACACCTTC.

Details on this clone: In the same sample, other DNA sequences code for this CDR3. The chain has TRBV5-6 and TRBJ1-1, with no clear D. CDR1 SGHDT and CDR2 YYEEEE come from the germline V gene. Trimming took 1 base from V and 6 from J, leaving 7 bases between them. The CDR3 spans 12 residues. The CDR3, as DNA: TGTGCCAGCAGCTTGACGGGCGCTGAAGCTTTCTTT. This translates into CASSLTGAEAFF.

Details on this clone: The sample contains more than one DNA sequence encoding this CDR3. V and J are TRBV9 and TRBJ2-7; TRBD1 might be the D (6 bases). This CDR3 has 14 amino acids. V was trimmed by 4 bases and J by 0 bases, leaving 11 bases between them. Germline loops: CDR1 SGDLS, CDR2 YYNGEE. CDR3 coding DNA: TGTGCCAGCAGCCCCGGGACAAACTCCTACGAGCAGTACTTC. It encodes CASSPGTNSYEQYF. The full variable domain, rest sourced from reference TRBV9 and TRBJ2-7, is DSGVTQTPKHLITATGQRVTLRCSPRSGDLSVYWYQQSLDQGLQFLIQYYNGEERAKGNILERFSAQQFPDLHSELNLSSLELGDSALYFCASSPGTNSYEQYFGPGTRLTVT.

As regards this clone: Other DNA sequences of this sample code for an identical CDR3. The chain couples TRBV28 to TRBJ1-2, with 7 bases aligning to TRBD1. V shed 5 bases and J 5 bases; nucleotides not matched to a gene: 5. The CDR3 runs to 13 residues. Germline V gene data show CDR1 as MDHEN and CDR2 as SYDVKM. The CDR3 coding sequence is TGTGCCAGCAGTCCAACAGGGGCGTATGGCTACACCTTC. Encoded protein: CASSPTGAYGYTF.

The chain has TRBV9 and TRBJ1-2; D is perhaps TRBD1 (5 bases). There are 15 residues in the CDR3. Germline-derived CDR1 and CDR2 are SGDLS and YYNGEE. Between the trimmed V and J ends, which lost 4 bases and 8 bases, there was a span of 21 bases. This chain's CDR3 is CASSPVGGGPGGYTF. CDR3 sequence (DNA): TGTGCCAGCAGCCCAGTTGGCGGGGGTCCTGGGGGCTACACCTTC. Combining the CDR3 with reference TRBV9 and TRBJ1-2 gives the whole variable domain DSGVTQTPKHLITATGQRVTLRCSPRSGDLSVYWYQQSLDQGLQFLIQYYNGEERAKGNILERFSAQQFPDLHSELNLSSLELGDSALYFCASSPVGGGPGGYTFGSGTRLTVV.

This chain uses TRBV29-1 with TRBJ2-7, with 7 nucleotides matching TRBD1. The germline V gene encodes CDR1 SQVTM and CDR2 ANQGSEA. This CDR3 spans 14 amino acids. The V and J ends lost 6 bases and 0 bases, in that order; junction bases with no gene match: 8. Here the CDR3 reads CSVDRDGNSYEQYF. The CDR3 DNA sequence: TGCAGCGTCGACAGGGATGGCAACTCCTACGAGCAGTACTTC.

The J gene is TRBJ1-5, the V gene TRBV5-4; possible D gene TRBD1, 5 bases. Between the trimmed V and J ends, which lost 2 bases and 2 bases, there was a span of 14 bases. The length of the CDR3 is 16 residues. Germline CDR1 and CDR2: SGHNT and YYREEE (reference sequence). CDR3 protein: CASSFQTPGGNQPQHF. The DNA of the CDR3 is TGTGCCAGCAGCTTCCAGACCCCGGGGGGCAATCAGCCCCAGCATTTT. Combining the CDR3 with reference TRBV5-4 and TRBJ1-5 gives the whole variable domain ETGVTQSPTHLIKTRGQQVTLRCSSQSGHNTVSWYQQALGQGPQFIFQYYREEENGRGNFPPRFSGLQFPNYSSELNVNALELDDSALYLCASSFQTPGGNQPQHFGDGTRLSIL.

CDR3: CASSGGTGELFF. CDR3 nucleotide sequence: TGTGCCAGCAGCGGGGGGACCGGGGAGCTGTTTTTT. The chain recombines TRBV11-3 with TRBJ2-2; tentative D call: TRBD2 (6 bases). Between the trimmed V and J ends, which lost 5 bases and 5 bases, there was a span of 6 bases. CDR3 size: 12 residues. Germline V gene data show CDR1 as SGHNT and CDR2 as YENEEA.

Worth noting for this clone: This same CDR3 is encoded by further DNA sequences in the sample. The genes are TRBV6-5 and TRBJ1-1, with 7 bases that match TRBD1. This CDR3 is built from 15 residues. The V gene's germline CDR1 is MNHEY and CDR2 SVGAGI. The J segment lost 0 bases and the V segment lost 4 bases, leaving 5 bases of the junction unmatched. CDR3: CASSLNRGMNTEAFF. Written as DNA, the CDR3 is TGTGCCAGCAGTTTAAACAGGGGCATGAACACTGAAGCTTTCTTT.

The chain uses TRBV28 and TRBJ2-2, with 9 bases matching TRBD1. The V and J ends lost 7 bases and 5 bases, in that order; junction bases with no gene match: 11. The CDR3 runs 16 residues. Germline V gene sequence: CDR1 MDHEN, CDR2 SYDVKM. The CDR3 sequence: CASIVTGGLMTGELFF. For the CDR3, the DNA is TGTGCCAGCATTGTGACAGGGGGTTTAATGACCGGGGAGCTGTTTTTT.

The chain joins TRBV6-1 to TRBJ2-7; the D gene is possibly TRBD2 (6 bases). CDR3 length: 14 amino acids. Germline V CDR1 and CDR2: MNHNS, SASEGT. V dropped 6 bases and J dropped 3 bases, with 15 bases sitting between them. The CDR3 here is CASSGLLAHYEQYF. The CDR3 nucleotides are TGTGCCAGCAGCGGGTTACTAGCACACTACGAGCAGTACTTC.

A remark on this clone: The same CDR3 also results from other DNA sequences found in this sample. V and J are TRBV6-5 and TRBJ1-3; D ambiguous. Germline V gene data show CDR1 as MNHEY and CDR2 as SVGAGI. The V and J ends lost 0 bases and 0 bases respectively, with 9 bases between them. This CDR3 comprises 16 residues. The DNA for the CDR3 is TGTGCCAGCAGTTACTCGGCCGGAGGCTCTGGAAACACCATATATTTT. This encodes CASSYSAGGSGNTIYF.

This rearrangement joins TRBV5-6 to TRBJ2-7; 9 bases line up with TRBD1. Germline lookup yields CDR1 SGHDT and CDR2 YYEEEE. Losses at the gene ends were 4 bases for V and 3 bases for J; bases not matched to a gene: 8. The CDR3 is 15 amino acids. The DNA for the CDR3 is TGTGCCAGCAGCCCCCCGGGACAGGGTCTCTACGAGCAGTACTTC. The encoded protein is CASSPPGQGLYEQYF.

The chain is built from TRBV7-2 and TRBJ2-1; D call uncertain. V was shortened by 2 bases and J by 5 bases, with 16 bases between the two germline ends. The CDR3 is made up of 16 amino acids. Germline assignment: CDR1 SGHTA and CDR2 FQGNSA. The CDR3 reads CASSLRVIIPNNEQFF. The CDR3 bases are TGTGCCAGCAGCTTAAGGGTCATCATCCCCAACAATGAGCAGTTCTTC.

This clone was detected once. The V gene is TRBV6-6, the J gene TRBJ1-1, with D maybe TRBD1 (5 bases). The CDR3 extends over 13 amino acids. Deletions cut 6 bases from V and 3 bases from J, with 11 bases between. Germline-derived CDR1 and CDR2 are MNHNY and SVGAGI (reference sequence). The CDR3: CASRLFRDTEAFF. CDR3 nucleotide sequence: TGTGCCAGCAGGTTGTTCAGGGACACTGAAGCTTTCTTT.

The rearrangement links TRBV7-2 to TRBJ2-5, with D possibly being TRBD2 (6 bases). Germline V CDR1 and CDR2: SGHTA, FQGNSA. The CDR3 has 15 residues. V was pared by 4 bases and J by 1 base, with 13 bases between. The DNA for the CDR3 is TGTGCCAGCAGCTCCTACTTGACTAGCCAAGAGACCCAGTACTTC. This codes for CASSSYLTSQETQYF.

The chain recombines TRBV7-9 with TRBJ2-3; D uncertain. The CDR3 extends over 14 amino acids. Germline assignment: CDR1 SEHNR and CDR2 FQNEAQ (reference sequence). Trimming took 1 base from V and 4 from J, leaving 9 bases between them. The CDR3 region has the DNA TGTGCCAGCAGCTTAGACGGAGTTGCAGATACGCAGTATTTT. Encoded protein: CASSLDGVADTQYF.

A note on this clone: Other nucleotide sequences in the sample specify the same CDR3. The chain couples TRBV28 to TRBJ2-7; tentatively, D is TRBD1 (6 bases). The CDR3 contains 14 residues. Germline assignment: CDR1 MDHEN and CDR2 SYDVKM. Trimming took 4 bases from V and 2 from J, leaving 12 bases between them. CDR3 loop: CASSSPGQAYEQYF. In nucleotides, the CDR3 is TGTGCCAGCAGTTCCCCGGGACAAGCCTACGAGCAGTACTTC.

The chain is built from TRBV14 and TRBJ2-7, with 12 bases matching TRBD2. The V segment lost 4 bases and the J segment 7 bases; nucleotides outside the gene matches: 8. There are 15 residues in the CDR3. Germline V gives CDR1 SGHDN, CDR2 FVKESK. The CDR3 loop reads CASSPLAGGPREQYF. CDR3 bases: TGTGCCAGCAGCCCCCTAGCGGGAGGGCCGAGGGAGCAGTACTTC.

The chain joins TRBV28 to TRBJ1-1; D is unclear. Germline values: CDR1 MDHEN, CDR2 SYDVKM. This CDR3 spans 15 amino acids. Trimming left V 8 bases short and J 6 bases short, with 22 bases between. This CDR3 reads CASGYARVRSAEAFF. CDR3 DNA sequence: TGTGCCAGCGGTTACGCAAGGGTAAGGTCGGCTGAAGCTTTCTTT.

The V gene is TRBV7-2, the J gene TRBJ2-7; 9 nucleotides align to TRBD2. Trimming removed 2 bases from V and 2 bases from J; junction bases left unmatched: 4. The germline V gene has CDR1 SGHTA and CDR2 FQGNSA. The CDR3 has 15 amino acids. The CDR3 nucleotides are TGTGCCAGCAGCTTATCGCTAGCGGGACCCTACGAGCAGTACTTC. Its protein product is CASSLSLAGPYEQYF.

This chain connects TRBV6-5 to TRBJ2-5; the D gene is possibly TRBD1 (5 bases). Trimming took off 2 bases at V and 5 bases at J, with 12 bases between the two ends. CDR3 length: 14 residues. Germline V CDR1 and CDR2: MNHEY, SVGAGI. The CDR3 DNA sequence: TGTGCCAGCAGTTACCGGACATCGTCCGAGACCCAGTACTTC. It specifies CASSYRTSSETQYF.